A selection of T cell receptor beta chains follows, all from one sample in a study of T cells in Graves' hyperthyroidism and ophthalmopathy. TCRdb reanalysed the multiplex PCR reads using MiXCR and keeps one entry per CDR3 protein. The sample includes about 700,000 distinct CDR3 sequences, 14% of them seen just once. Sequenced input: blood. Receptors originate from a woman aged 18-35 years with Graves' hyperthyroidism. The CDR3 runs from the conserved cysteine through the conserved F or W. The D gene is left open where the match is weak. Clone size appears in some rows only: once, few, many, or a class for an expanded clone.

TRBJ1-1,TRBV30,TRBD1,.,14,TGTGCCAGTTCCCGGGACAGGAAGAACACTGAAGCTTTCTTT,CASSRDRKNTEAFF
TRBJ1-5,TRBV28,.,many,15,TGTGCCAGCAGTCCTCAGGGTTCGTCCAATCAGCCCCAGCATTTT,CASSPQGSSNQPQHF
TRBJ2-1,TRBV7-9,.,many,12,TGTGCCAGCAGTTCGACCTACAATGAGCAGTTCTTC,CASSSTYNEQFF
TRBJ2-1,TRBV7-7,.,.,15,TGTGCCAGCAGCGCACAGACGAGCTCCTACAATGAGCAGTTCTTC,CASSAQTSSYNEQFF
TRBJ2-2,TRBV30,.,few,17,TGTGCCTGGGCCCCCATACTTAGCGGCCCGGACACCGGGGAGCTGTTTTTT,CAWAPILSGPDTGELFF
TRBJ1-1,TRBV18,.,.,16,TGTGCCAGCTCACCACGCTTTCCGGGTTTGAACACTGAAGCTTTCTTT,CASSPRFPGLNTEAFF
TRBJ2-7,TRBV4-1,.,many,17,TGCGCCAGCAGCCAGATCAGGACGGGCGCCTTTCCCTACGAGCAGTACTTC,CASSQIRTGAFPYEQYF
TRBJ2-7,TRBV13,.,.,15,TGTGCCAGCAGCTTAGGCCCCCTACCGGGGGACGAGCAGTACTTC,CASSLGPLPGDEQYF
TRBJ2-1,TRBV12-3/TRBV12-4,TRBD2,few,11,TGTGCCAGCGGTCCGGGGGGATTAGGGTTCTTC,CASGPGGLGFF
TRBJ2-7,TRBV9,TRBD1,few,16,TGTGCCAGCAGCGCTGGGCCGGGACAGGGTGTGGACGAGCAGTACTTC,CASSAGPGQGVDEQYF
TRBJ1-2,TRBV9,.,.,18,TGTGCCAGCAGCGTAAGGGAGGTGTGGGGGGCCGCAAACTATGGCTACACCTTC,CASSVREVWGAANYGYTF
TRBJ2-1,TRBV6-2/TRBV6-3,.,.,13,TGTGCCAGCAGTTTTATGTCCCCCGATGAGCAGTTCTTC,CASSFMSPDEQFF
TRBJ2-1,TRBV6-2/TRBV6-3,TRBD2,.,15,TGTGCCAGCAAAGGAGGAATAGCGGGAGGTTATGAGCAGTTCTTC,CASKGGIAGGYEQFF
TRBJ2-7,TRBV29-1,TRBD2,.,17,TGCAGCACCCCCGGGCTAGCGGGCCCCAGCTCCTACAATGAGCAGTACTTC,CSTPGLAGPSSYNEQYF
TRBJ2-1,TRBV27,TRBD1,many,14,TGTGCCAGCAGTTTTACAGGACAGGGAAATGAGCAGTTCTTC,CASSFTGQGNEQFF
TRBJ1-5,TRBV4-1,TRBD1,many,14,TGCGCCAGCAGCCAAGTCGACAGGGGTCAGCCCCAGCATTTT,CASSQVDRGQPQHF
TRBJ1-2,TRBV2,.,many,14,TGTGCCAGCAGTGCGCGAGCAAGAAACTATGGCTACACCTTC,CASSARARNYGYTF
TRBJ2-1,TRBV20-1,TRBD2,many,14,TGCAGTGCTGGTCTAGCGGGAGGGCCAGTTGAGCAGTTCTTC,CSAGLAGGPVEQFF
TRBJ2-5,TRBV9,TRBD2,.,21,TGTGCCAGCAGCGTTAGCGGTGGTCTAGCGGGAGGAAGCCAGTACCAAGAGACCCAGTACTTC,CASSVSGGLAGGSQYQETQYF
TRBJ2-5,TRBV2,.,many,11,TGTGCCAGCAAGCAGGGAGAGACCCAGTACTTC,CASKQGETQYF
TRBJ1-1,TRBV6-2/TRBV6-3,.,many,13,TGTGCCAGCTCACCGTGGGGGAACACTGAAGCTTTCTTT,CASSPWGNTEAFF
TRBJ1-2,TRBV5-1,TRBD1,.,15,TGCGCCAGCAGCTTACCAGGACAGGGTATCATCCGCTACACCTTC,CASSLPGQGIIRYTF
TRBJ1-2,TRBV30,.,many,14,TGTGCCTGGAGTGCGCAGCAACTGAACTATGGCTACACCTTC,CAWSAQQLNYGYTF
TRBJ1-5,TRBV7-2,.,many,15,TGTGCCAGCAGTCTAGGGGGGGCCGGGGATCAGCCCCAGCATTTT,CASSLGGAGDQPQHF
TRBJ2-3,TRBV29-1,.,.,13,TGCAGCGTTGTGGCAGGGCTCACAGATACGCAGTATTTT,CSVVAGLTDTQYF
TRBJ2-1,TRBV11-1,.,many,15,TGTGCCAGCAGCCAGCGACCAGGCCGGAACAATGAGCAGTTCTTC,CASSQRPGRNNEQFF
TRBJ2-5,TRBV28,.,many,14,TGTGCCAGCAGTTTGCTCCGGAGTCAAGAGACCCAGTACTTC,CASSLLRSQETQYF
TRBJ2-2,TRBV12-3/TRBV12-4,TRBD1,.,20,TGTGCCAGCAGTTCGCCGGGACAGGCCACGGGACAGATGGTTCCCGGGGAGCTGTTTTTT,CASSSPGQATGQMVPGELFF
TRBJ1-6,TRBV13,.,.,14,TGTGCCAGCAGCTTAAATGTCGACAATTCACCCCTCCACTTT,CASSLNVDNSPLHF
TRBJ2-2,TRBV6-1,.,many,16,TGTGCCAGCAGTGACTACATTACAGGGAACACCGGGGAGCTGTTTTTT,CASSDYITGNTGELFF
TRBJ1-2,TRBV24-1,.,.,12,TGTGCCACCTGGGGGGCGTCCGCGGGCTACACCTTC,CATWGASAGYTF
TRBJ1-2,TRBV7-8,TRBD1,many,15,TGTGCCAGCAGCTTAGATGGCAGGGGGGATTATGGCTACACCTTC,CASSLDGRGDYGYTF
TRBJ2-3,TRBV6-2/TRBV6-3,.,many,14,TGTGCCAGCAGACCGAGGGGAGGTGCGGATACGCAGTATTTT,CASRPRGGADTQYF
TRBJ2-5,TRBV16,.,many,14,TGTGCCAGCAGCCAATCTAGACCCGAAGAGACCCAGTACTTC,CASSQSRPEETQYF
TRBJ2-2,TRBV7-9,.,many,10,TGTGCCATATATTCCGGGGAGCTGTTTTTT,CAIYSGELFF
TRBJ2-7,TRBV30,.,many,13,TGTGCCTGGAGTGTACAGGAGACCTACGAGCAGTACTTC,CAWSVQETYEQYF
TRBJ2-5,TRBV20-1,.,few,11,TGCAGTGCTTCGGCTAGCTGGGACCAGTACTTC,CSASASWDQYF
TRBJ1-1,TRBV4-3,.,many,14,TGCGCCAGCAGCCAAGAAATGGCGAACACTGAAGCTTTCTTT,CASSQEMANTEAFF
TRBJ1-1,TRBV5-1,.,few,13,TGCGCCAGCAGGGAGGGCGAGGGCACTGAAGCTTTCTTT,CASREGEGTEAFF
TRBJ2-2,TRBV4-1,.,few,15,TGCGCCAGCAGCCAAGCAATGGGGCACGCCGGGGAGCTGTTTTTT,CASSQAMGHAGELFF
TRBJ2-3,TRBV7-9,.,many,15,TGTGCCAGCAGCACCGGGACTTTCTCGGGAGATACGCAGTATTTT,CASSTGTFSGDTQYF
TRBJ2-1,TRBV18,.,few,16,TGTGCCAGCTCACCCCTAGCGATCGGCTCCTACAATGAGCAGTTCTTC,CASSPLAIGSYNEQFF
TRBJ1-1,TRBV28,.,many,14,TGTGCCAGCACCACCCATCAGTCGAACACTGAAGTTTTCTTT,CASTTHQSNTEVFF
TRBJ2-1,TRBV7-6,.,few,13,TGTGCCAGCAGCTTAGATCGGGGCTATGAGCAGTTCTTC,CASSLDRGYEQFF
TRBJ1-6,TRBV18,TRBD1,.,14,TGTGCCAGCTCACCCGGGACAGGCGATTCACCCCTCCACTTT,CASSPGTGDSPLHF
TRBJ2-1,TRBV7-9,.,.,14,TGTGCCAGCAGCCCAACCCCACGTGGCAATGAGCAGTTCTTC,CASSPTPRGNEQFF
TRBJ2-5,TRBV25-1,.,.,12,TGTGCCAGCAGTGATCAAGGACTCCCCACAAACTTC,CASSDQGLPTNF
TRBJ2-1,TRBV3-1,.,many,13,TGTGCCAGCAGCCAAGGGACCTACAATGAGCAGTTCTTC,CASSQGTYNEQFF
TRBJ1-2,TRBV6-1,.,.,12,TGTGCCAGCAGTGCAGGACGGGAAGGCTACACCTTC,CASSAGREGYTF
TRBJ2-7,TRBV12-3/TRBV12-4,TRBD1,many,15,TGTGCCAGCAGTTCCGGGACAGGGGGCGAATACGAGCAGTACTTC,CASSSGTGGEYEQYF
TRBJ2-5,TRBV6-2/TRBV6-3,TRBD2,many,15,TGTGCCAGCAGTTACTCAGCGGGAGATCGGGAGACCCAGTACTTC,CASSYSAGDRETQYF
TRBJ2-1,TRBV20-1,.,.,13,TGCAGTGCCCTCCCGGACGGCCTCAATGAGCAGTTCTTC,CSALPDGLNEQFF
TRBJ1-2,TRBV7-9,.,.,14,TGTGCCAGCAGCCCTTTGGCTGGGGCGCAAGGCTACACCTTC,CASSPLAGAQGYTF
TRBJ2-5,TRBV6-2/TRBV6-3,.,.,14,TGTGCCAGCAGTTACGGGACACTGCAAGAGACCCAGTACTTC,CASSYGTLQETQYF
TRBJ2-7,TRBV28,TRBD2,.,16,TGTGCCAGCAGTGAAGGGGGGGCGGGAGGCTCCTACGAGCAGTACTTC,CASSEGGAGGSYEQYF
TRBJ2-7,TRBV7-2,TRBD2,many,15,TGTGCCAGCAGCTTAGGGACTAGCGGGACCTACGAGCAGTACTTC,CASSLGTSGTYEQYF
TRBJ1-5,TRBV7-8,.,few,15,TGTGCCAGCTCTCTGGGTCAGACCCCCCGCTTCCCCCAGCATTTT,CASSLGQTPRFPQHF